In this sample, the clone carrying this T cell receptor (beta chain) turned up many times. Its matching antigen is unknown. Time point defined: healthy volunteer bleed at 6 weeks. Total RNA extraction was carried out from unfractionated whole blood. Germline V gene sequence: CDR1 SGHVS, CDR2 FNYEAQ. The CDR3 runs 13 residues. V was pared by 5 bases and J by 4 bases, with 11 bases between. The data were taken from a study of human T cells and chemical hapten exposure. As for the study in general: TCR yields per sample varied, mainly owing to small pooled library volume differences.

Individual cDNA molecules (in the library) carried attached unique molecular identifiers. Study processing details: TCR counts had a median of about 92,000 per sample and spanned 23,224 to 690,600. TCRdb re-analysed the RACE reads in MiXCR, keeping a single row per CDR3 protein. The V and J calls follow TCRdb's processing rather than the paper's. The table has 70,000 to 95,000 distinct CDR3 sequences, around 9.4% seen once. Overall study findings and caveats: Sensitization with DPC brought no change to TCRs above 1 in 1000 in frequency.

The gene calls are TRBV7-6 and TRBJ1-2; no definite D call. Sequenced material: whole blood. The TCR comes from a female donor in good health. Some clones in this sample may be carry-over from other donors' samples. The CDR3, as DNA: TGTGCCAGCAGCCCGTCCGCATTCTATGGCTACACCTTC. Protein sequence: CASSPSAFYGYTF. Full variable domain (outside the CDR3, taken from reference TRBV7-6 and TRBJ1-2): GAGVSQSPRYKVTKRGQDVALRCDPISGHVSLYWYRQALGQGPEFLTYFNYEAQQDKSGLPNDRFSAERPEGSISTLTIQRTEQRDSAMYRCASSPSAFYGYTFGSGTRLTVV.